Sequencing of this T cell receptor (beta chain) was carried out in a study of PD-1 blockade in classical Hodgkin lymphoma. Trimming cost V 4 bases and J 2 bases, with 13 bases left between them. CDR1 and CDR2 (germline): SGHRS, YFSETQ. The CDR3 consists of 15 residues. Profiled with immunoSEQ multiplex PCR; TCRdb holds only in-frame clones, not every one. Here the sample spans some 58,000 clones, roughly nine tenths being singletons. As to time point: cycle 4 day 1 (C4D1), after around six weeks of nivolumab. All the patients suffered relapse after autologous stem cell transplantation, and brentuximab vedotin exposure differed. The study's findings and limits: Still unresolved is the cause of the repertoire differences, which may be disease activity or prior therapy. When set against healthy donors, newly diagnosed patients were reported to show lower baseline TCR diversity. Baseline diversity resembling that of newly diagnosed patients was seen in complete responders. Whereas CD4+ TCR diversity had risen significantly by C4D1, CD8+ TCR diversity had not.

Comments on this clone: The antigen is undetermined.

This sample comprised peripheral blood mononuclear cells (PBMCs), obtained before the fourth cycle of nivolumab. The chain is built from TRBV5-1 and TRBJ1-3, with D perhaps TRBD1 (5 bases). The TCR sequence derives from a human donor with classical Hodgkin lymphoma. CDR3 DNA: TGCGCCAGCAGCCCGGTCCAGGGCGCTGGAAACACCATATATTTT. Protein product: CASSPVQGAGNTIYF.